One and the same sample provided the 8 T cell receptor beta chains below, sequenced in a study of cytomegalovirus exposure and HLA in healthy donors. The data were produced by immunoSEQ multiplex PCR, yet TCRdb's version contains in-frame clones alone and is incomplete. The table shows some 78,000 clones, with around 96% occurring only once. Input material: PBMCs. Source of these receptors: a man in his late teens or twenties in good health and CMV-seropositive.

The chain links TRBV10-2 to TRBJ2-4, with 7 positions matching TRBD1. Germline-derived CDR1 and CDR2 are WSHSY and SAAADI. V shed 7 bases and J 4 bases; nucleotides not matched to a gene: 7. The CDR3 totals 14 residues. The CDR3 coding sequence is TGCGCCAGCACTCCTTCGACAGGGAAAAACATTCAGTACTTC. As protein: CASTPSTGKNIQYF.

V and J are TRBV28 and TRBJ1-2; weak D call: TRBD1 (5 bases). V was clipped by 2 bases and J by 12 bases, with 13 bases between them. Germline CDR1 MDHEN, CDR2 SYDVKM. The CDR3 consists of 12 residues. This CDR3 is CASSLGLRGDTF. For the CDR3, the DNA is TGTGCCAGCAGTTTAGGACTGCGGGGGGACACCTTC.

The chain carries TRBV30 and TRBJ2-7, with a possible D match to TRBD2 (6 bases). The V end lost 3 bases, the J end lost 2 bases, and 14 bases lay between the germline ends. Germline-derived CDR1 and CDR2 are GTSNPN and SVGIG (reference sequence). The CDR3 runs to 14 residues. For the CDR3, the DNA is TGTGCCTGGAGGGGCAGCGGGCCAACCTACGAGCAGTACTTC. This sequence encodes CAWRGSGPTYEQYF.

This clone is a singleton in its sample. The chain links TRBV5-1 to TRBJ2-7, with D possibly TRBD1 on 6 matching bases. The germline gives CDR1 SGHRS, CDR2 YFSETQ. The CDR3 contains 16 residues. Trimming shortened V by 4 bases and J by 2 bases, and 19 bases separated the two germline ends. The CDR3 reads CASSLRTAQTPYEQYF. The CDR3, as DNA: TGCGCCAGCAGCCTGAGGACAGCCCAAACTCCCTACGAGCAGTACTTC.

This chain uses TRBV2 with TRBJ1-2, with D possibly being TRBD1 (6 bases). With 7 bases removed from V and 4 bases from J, the gap between germline ends came to 16 bases. The CDR3 runs 14 residues. In germline, CDR1 is SNHLY, CDR2 FYNNEI. CDR3 nucleotides: TGTGCCAGCACAGAGGGGACAAAAACCTATGGCTACACCTTC. It specifies CASTEGTKTYGYTF.

This chain joins TRBV6-1 and TRBJ2-2, with a weak D call TRBD2 (5 bases). Germline CDR1 reads MNHNS; CDR2 reads SASEGT. V was shortened by 6 bases and J by 1 base, with 6 bases between the two germline ends. This CDR3 has 13 residues. As DNA, the CDR3 is TGTGCCAGCAGCGGACTGAACACCGGGGAGCTGTTTTTT. Protein sequence: CASSGLNTGELFF.

The table lists this clone with a count of one. The CDR3 protein is CASRLTGAHNEKLFF. CDR3 coding DNA: TGTGCCAGCAGACTAACAGGGGCCCATAATGAAAAACTGTTTTTT. The chain recombines TRBV5-8 with TRBJ1-4, with 7 bases lining up with TRBD1. V trimming: 5 bases; J trimming: 4 bases; junction bases outside the gene matches: 8. This CDR3 region has 15 residues. Germline CDR1 reads SGHTS; CDR2 reads YDEGEE.

This clone was counted once. The chain combines TRBV29-1 with TRBJ1-1, with TRBD1 as a possible D gene (5 bases). CDR1 is SQVTM and CDR2 is ANQGSEA in the germline V gene. V was shortened by 7 bases and J by 1 base, with 16 bases between the two germline ends. The CDR3 has 14 residues. CDR3 DNA sequence: TGCAGCGCTGCGGGGGTATTGACGAACACTGAAGCTTTCTTT. Encoded protein: CSAAGVLTNTEAFF.